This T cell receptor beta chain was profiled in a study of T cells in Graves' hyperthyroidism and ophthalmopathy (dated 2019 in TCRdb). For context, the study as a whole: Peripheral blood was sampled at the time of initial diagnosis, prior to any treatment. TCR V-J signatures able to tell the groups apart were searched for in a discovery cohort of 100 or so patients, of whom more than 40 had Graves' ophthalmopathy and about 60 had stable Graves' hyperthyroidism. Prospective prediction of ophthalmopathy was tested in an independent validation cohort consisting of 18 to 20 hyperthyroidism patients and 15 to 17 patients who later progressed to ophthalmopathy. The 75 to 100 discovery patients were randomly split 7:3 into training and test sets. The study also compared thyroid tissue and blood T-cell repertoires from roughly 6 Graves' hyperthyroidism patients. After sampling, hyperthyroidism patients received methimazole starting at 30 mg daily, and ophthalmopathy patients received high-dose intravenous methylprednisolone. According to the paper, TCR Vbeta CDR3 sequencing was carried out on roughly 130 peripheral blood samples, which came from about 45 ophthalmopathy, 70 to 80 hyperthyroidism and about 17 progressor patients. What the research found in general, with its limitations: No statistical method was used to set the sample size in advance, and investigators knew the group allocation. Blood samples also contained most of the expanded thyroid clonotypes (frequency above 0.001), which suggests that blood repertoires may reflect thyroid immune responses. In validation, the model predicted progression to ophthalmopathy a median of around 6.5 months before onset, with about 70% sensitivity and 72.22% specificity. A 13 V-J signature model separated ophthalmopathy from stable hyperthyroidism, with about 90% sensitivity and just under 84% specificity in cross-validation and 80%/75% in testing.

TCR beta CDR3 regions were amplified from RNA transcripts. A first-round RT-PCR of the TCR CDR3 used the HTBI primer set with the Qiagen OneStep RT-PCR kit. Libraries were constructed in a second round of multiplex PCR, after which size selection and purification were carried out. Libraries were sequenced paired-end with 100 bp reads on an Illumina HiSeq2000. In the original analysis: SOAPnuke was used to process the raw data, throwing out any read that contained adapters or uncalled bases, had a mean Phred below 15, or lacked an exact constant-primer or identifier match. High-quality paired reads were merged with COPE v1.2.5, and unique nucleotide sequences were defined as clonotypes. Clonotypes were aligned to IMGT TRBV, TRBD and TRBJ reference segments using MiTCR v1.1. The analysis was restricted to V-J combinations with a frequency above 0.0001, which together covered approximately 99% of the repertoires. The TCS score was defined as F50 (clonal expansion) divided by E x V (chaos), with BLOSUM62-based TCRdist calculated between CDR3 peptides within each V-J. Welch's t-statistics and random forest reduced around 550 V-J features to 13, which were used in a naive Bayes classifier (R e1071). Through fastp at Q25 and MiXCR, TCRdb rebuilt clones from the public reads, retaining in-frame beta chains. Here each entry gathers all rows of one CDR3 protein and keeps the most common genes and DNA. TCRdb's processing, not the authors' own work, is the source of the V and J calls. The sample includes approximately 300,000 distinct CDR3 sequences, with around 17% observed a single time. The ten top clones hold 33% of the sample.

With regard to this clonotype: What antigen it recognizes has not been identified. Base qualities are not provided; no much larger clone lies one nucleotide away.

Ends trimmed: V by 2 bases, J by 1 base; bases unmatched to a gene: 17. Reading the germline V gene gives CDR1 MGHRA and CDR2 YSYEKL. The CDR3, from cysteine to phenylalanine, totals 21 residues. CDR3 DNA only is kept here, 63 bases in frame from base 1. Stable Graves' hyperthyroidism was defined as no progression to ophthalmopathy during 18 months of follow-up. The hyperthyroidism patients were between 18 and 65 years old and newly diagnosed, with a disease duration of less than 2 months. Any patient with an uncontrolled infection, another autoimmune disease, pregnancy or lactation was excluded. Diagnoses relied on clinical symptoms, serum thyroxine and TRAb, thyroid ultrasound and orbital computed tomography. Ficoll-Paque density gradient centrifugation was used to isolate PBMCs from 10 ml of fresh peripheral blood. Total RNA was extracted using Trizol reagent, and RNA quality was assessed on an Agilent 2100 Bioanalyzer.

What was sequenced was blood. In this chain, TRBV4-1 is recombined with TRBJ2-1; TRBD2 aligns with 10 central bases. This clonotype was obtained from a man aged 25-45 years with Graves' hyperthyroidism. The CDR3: CASSQRWASGSGAWSYNEQFF. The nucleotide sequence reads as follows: TGCGCCAGCAGCCAAAGGTGGGCTAGCGGGAGTGGGGCGTGGTCCTACAATGAGCAGTTCTTC.